This T cell receptor (beta chain) was recovered during a study of cytomegalovirus exposure and HLA in healthy donors. Study observations and caveats: That first-cohort TCR clusters tended to co-occur in the approximately 110 validation repertoires was found in a later analysis.

This table comes from immunoSEQ multiplex PCR, and its TCRdb copy is limited to in-frame clones, with some not included. The table has tens of thousands of clones, 90% to 97% seen once. To note about this clone: The antigen is not known.

Source material: PBMCs. The source is a woman between 18 and 29 years old in good health and CMV-seronegative.

CDR3 residues: CATSRERVRNGLDTQYF. CDR3 DNA sequence: TGTGCCACCAGCAGAGAAAGGGTCAGAAACGGACTAGATACGCAGTATTTT. The chain has TRBV15 and TRBJ2-3; D possibly corresponds to TRBD2 (5 bases). Germline values: CDR1 LNHNV, CDR2 YYDKDF (reference sequence). This CDR3 has 17 residues. Trimming shortened V by 0 bases and J by 5 bases, and 18 bases separated the two germline ends.